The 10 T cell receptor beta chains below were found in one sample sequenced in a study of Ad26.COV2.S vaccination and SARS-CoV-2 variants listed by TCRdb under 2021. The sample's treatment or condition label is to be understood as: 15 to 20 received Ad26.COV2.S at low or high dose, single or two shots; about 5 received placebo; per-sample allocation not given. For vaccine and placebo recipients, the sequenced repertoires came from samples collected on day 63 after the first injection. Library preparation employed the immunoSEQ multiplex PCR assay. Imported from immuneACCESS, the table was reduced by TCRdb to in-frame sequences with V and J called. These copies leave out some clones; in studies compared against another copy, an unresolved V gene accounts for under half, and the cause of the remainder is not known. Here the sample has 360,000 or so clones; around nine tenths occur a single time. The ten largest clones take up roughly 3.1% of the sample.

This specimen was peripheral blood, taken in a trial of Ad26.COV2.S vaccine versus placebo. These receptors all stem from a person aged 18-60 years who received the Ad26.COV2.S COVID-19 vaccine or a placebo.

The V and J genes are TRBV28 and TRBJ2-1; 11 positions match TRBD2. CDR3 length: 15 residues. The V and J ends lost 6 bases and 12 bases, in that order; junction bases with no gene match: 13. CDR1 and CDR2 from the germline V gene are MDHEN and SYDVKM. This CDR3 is CASSTTSGGLLRQFF. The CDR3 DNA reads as TGTGCCAGCAGCACCACTAGCGGGGGCCTTTTGAGGCAGTTCTTC.

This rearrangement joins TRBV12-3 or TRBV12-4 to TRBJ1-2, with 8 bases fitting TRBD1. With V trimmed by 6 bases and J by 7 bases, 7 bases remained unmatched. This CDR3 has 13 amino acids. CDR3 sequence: CASSRQGLSGYTF. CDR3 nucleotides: TGTGCCAGCAGCAGACAGGGGTTGAGTGGCTACACCTTC.

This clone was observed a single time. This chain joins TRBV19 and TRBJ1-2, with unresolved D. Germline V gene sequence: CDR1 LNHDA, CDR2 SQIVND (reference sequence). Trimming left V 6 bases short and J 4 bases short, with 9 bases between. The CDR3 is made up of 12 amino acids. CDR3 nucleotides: TGTGCCAGTAGCCCGGGCACCTATGGCTACACCTTC. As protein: CASSPGTYGYTF.

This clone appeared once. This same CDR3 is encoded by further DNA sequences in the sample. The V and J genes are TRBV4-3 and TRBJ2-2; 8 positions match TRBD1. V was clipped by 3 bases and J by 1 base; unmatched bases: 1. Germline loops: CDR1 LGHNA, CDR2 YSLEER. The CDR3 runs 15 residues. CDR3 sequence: CASSQGTGNTGELFF. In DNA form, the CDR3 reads TGCGCCAGCAGCCAGGGGACAGGGAACACCGGGGAGCTGTTTTTT.

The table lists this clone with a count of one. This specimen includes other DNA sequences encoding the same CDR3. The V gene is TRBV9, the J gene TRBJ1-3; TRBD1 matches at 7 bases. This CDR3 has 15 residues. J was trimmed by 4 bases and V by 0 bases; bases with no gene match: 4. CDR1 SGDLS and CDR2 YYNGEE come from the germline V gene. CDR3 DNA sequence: TGTGCCAGCAGCGTAGGACAGGGTGGCGGAAACACCATATATTTT. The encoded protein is CASSVGQGGGNTIYF.

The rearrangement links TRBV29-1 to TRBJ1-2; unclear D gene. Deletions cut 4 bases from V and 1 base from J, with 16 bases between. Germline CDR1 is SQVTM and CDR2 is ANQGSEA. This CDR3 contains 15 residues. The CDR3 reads CSVVRPRTGNYGYTF. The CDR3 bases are TGCAGCGTTGTTCGACCGAGAACGGGTAACTATGGCTACACCTTC.

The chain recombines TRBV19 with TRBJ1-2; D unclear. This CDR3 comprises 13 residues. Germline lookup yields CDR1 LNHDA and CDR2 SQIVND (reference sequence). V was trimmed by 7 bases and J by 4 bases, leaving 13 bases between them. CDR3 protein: CASTPRVFYGYTF. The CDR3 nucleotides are TGTGCCAGTACCCCCCGGGTCTTCTATGGCTACACCTTC.

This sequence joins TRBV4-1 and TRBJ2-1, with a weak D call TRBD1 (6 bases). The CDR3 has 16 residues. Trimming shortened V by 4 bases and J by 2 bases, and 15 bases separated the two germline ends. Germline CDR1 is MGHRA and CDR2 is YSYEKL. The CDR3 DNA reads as TGCGCCAGCAGCCTTACGGACAGAACTACCTACAATGAGCAGTTCTTC. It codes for CASSLTDRTTYNEQFF.

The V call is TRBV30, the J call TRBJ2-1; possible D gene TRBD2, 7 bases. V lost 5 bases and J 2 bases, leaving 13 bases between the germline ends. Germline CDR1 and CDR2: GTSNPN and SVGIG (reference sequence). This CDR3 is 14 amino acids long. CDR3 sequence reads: CAWEGRGPYNEQFF. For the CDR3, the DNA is TGTGCCTGGGAGGGGCGGGGGCCCTACAATGAGCAGTTCTTC.

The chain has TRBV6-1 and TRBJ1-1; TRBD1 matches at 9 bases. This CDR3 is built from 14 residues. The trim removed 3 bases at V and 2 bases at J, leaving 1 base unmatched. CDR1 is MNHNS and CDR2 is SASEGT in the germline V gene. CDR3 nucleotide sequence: TGTGCCAGCAGTGAGGGACAGGGAAACACTGAAGCTTTCTTT. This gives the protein CASSEGQGNTEAFF.